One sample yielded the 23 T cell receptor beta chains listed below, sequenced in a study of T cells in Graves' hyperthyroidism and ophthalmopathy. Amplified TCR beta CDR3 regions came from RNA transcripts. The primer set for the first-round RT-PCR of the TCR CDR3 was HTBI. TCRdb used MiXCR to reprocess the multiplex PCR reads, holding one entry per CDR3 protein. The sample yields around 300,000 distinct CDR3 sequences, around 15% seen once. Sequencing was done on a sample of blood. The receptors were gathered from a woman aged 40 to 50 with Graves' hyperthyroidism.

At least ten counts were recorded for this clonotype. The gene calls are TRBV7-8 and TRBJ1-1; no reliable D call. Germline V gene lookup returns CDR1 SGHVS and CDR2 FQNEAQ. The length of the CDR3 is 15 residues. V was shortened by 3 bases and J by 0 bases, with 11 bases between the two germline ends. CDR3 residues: CASSFSSKLNTEAFF. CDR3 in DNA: TGTGCCAGCAGCTTCTCGTCAAAACTGAACACTGAAGCTTTCTTT.

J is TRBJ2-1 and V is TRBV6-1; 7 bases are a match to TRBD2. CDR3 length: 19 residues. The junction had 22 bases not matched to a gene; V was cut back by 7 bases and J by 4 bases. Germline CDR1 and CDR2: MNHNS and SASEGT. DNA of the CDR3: TGTGCCAGCATTCCCAGGGCGGGGGTAGGCGGGAGCTTTTACAATGAGCAGTTCTTC. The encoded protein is CASIPRAGVGGSFYNEQFF.

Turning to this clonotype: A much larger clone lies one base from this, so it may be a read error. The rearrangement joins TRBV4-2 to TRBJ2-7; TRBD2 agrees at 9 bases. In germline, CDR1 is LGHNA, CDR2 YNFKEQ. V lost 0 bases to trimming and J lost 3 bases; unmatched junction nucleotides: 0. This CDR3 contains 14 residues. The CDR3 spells CASSQETSGYEQYF. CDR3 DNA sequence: TGTGCCAGCAGCCAAGAGACTAGCGGCTACGAGCAGTACTTC.

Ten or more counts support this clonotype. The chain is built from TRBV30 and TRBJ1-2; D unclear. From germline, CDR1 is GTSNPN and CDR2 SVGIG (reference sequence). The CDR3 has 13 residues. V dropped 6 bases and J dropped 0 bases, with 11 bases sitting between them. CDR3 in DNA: TGTGCCTGCGGTAAGGTAGCTAACTATGGCTACACCTTC. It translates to CACGKVANYGYTF.

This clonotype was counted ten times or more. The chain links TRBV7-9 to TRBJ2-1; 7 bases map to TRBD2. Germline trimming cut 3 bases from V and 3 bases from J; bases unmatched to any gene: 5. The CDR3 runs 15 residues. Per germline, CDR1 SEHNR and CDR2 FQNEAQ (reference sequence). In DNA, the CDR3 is TGTGCCAGCAGCTTCCCCAGCGGGGTCTACAATGAGCAGTTCTTC. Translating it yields CASSFPSGVYNEQFF. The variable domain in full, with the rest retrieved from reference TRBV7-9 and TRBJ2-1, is DTGVSQNPRHKITKRGQNVTFRCDPISEHNRLYWYRQTLGQGPEFLTYFQNEAQLEKSRLLSDRFSAERPKGSFSTLEIQRTEQGDSAMYLCASSFPSGVYNEQFFGPGTRLTVL.

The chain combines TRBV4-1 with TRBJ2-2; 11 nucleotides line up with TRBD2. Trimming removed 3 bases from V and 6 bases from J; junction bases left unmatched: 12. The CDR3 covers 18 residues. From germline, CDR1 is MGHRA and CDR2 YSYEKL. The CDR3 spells CASSQRTSGRSLAGELFF. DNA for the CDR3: TGCGCCAGCAGCCAGAGGACTAGCGGGCGCTCACTGGCCGGGGAGCTGTTTTTT.

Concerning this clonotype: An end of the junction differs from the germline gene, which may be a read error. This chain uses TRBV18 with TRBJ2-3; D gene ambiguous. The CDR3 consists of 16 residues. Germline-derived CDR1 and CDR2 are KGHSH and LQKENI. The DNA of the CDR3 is TGTGCCAGCCCACCACCGAGCGCCTCTAGCACAGATACGCAGTATTTT. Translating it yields CASPPPSASSTDTQYF. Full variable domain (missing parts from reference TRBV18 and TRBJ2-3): NAGVMQNPRHLVRRRGQEARLRCSPMKGHSHVYWYRQLPEEGLKFMVYLQKENIIDESGMPKERFSAEFPKEGPSILRIQQVVRGDSAAYFCASPPPSASSTDTQYFGPGTRLTVL.

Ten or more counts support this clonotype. Here the CDR3 reads CASSYGTSVNEQYF. In nucleotides, the CDR3 is TGTGCCAGCAGCTACGGGACTAGCGTAAACGAGCAGTACTTC. The chain has TRBV12-3 or TRBV12-4 and TRBJ2-7; TRBD2 matches 10 bases. V lost 6 bases, J lost 5 bases, and 7 bases stayed unmatched. The CDR3 extends over 14 amino acids.

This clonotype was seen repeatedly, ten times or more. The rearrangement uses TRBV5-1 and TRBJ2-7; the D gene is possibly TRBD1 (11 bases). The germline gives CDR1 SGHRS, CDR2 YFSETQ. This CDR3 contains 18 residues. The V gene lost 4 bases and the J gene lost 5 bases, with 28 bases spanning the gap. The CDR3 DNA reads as TGCGCCAGCAGCGGAAGGACAGGGGGCAGGCTAGCGGGAGACGAGCAGTACTTC. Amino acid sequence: CASSGRTGGRLAGDEQYF.

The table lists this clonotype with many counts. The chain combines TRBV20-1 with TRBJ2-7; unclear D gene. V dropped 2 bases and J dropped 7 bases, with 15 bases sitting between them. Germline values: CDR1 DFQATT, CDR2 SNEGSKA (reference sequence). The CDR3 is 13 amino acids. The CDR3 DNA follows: TGCAGTGCTAGACCCCAAAGTAGGCGGGAGCAGTACTTC. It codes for CSARPQSRREQYF.

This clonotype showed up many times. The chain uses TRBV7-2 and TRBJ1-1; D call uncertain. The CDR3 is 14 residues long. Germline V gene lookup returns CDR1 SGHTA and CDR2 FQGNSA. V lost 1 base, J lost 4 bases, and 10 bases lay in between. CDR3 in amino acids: CASSLGPGPTEAFF. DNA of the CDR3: TGTGCCAGCAGCTTAGGCCCAGGCCCCACTGAAGCTTTCTTT.

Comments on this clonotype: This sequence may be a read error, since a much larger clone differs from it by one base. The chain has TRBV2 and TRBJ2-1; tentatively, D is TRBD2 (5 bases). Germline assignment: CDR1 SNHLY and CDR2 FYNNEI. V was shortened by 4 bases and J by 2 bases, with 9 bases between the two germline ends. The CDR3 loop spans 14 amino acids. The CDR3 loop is CASSVRGPYNEQFF. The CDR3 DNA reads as TGTGCCAGCAGTGTGAGAGGGCCCTACAATGAGCAGTTCTTC. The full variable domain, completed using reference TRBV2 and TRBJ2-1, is EPEVTQTPSHQVTQMGQEVILRCVPISNHLYFYWYRQILGQKVEFLVSFYNNEISEKSEIFDDQFSVERPDGSNFTLKIRSTKLEDSAMYFCASSVRGPYNEQFFGPGTRLTVL.

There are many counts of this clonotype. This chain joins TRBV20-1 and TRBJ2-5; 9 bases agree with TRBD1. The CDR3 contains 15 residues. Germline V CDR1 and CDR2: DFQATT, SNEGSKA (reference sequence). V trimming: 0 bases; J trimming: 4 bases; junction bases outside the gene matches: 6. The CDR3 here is CSARDSGQGRETQYF. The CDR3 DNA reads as TGCAGTGCTAGAGATTCCGGACAGGGGAGAGAGACCCAGTACTTC.

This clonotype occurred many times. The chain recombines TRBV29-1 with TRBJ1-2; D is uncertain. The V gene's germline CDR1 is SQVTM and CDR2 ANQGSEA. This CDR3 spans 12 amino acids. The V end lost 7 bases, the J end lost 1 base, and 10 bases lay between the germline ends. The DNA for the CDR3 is TGCAGCGCGAGCCGCAATAACTATGGCTACACCTTC. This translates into CSASRNNYGYTF.

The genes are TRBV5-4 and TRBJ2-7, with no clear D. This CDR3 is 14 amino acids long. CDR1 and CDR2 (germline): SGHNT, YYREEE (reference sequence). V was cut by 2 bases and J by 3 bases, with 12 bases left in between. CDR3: CASSFAPEFYEQYF. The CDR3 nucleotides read TGTGCCAGCAGCTTCGCTCCGGAATTCTACGAGCAGTACTTC.

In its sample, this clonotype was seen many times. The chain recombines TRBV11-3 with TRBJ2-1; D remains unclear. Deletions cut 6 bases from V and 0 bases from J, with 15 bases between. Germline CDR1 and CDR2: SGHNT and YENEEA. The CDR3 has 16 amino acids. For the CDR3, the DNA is TGTGCCAGCAGTAAAGGGCTCACGCGCTCCTACAATGAGCAGTTCTTC. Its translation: CASSKGLTRSYNEQFF.

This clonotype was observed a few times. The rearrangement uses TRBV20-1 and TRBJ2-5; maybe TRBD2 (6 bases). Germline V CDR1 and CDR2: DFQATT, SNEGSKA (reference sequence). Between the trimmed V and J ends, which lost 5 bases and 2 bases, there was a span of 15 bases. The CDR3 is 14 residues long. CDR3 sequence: CSALRGTEQETQYF. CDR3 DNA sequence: TGCAGTGCTCTCCGCGGGACTGAACAAGAGACCCAGTACTTC.

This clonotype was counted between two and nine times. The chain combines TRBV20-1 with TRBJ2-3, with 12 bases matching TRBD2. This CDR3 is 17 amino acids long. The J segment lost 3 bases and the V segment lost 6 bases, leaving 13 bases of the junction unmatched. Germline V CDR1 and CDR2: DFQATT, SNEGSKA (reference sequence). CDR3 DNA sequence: TGCAGTGCCAGTGGGGAGGGACTAGCGGGCGCAACAGATACGCAGTATTTT. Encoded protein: CSASGEGLAGATDTQYF.

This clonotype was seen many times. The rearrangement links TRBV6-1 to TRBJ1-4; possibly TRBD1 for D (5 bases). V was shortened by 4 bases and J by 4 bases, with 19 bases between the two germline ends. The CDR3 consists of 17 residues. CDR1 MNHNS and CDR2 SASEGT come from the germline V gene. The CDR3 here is CASSALGTGTDNEKLFF. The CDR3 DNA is TGTGCCAGCAGTGCCCTGGGAACCGGGACGGATAATGAAAAACTGTTTTTT.

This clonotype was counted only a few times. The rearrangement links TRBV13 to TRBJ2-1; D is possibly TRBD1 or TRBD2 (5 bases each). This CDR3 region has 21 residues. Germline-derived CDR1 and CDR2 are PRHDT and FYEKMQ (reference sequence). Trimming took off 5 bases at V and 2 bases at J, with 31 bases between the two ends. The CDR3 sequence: CASSLSTDRDRTLQTYNEQFF. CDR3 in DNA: TGTGCCAGCAGCCTCTCTACCGACCGGGACCGGACCCTACAAACCTACAATGAGCAGTTCTTC.

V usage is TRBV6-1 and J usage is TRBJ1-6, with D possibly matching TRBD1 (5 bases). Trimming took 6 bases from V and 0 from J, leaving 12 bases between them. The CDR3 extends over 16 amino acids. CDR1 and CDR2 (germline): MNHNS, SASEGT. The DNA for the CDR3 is TGTGCCAGCAGAAGAGGGGTTAGCTCCTATAATTCACCCCTCCACTTT. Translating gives CASRRGVSSYNSPLHF.

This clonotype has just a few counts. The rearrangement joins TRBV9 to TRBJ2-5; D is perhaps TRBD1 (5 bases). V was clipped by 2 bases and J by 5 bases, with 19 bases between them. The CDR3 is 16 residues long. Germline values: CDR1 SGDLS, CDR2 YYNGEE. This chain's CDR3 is CASSVGGWGGRETQYF. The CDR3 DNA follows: TGTGCCAGCAGCGTGGGTGGTTGGGGCGGAAGGGAGACCCAGTACTTC.

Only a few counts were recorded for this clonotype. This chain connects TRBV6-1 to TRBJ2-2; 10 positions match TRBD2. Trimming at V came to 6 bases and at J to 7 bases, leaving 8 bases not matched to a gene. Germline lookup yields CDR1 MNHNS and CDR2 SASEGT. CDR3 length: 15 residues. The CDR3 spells CASSWTSGILGELFF. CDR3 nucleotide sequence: TGTGCCAGCAGCTGGACTAGCGGTATTCTCGGGGAGCTGTTTTTT.